This T cell receptor beta chain was profiled in a study of neurological immune-mediated disorders. The CDR3 is made up of 13 amino acids. The V gene lost 8 bases and the J gene lost 4 bases, with 14 bases spanning the gap. Germline V CDR1 and CDR2: MNHNY, SVGAGI (reference sequence). At least ten counts were recorded for this clonotype. The cDNA was generated through 5'RACE incorporating 10-nucleotide random UMIs. TCRdb used MiXCR to reprocess the 5' RACE reads, holding one entry per CDR3 protein. The sample has roughly 60,000 distinct CDR3 sequences, over 3.5% seen once. Sequencing was carried out using PBMCs. The J gene is TRBJ1-1, the V gene TRBV6-6; D is perhaps TRBD1 (6 bases). The clonotype comes from a woman aged 45-59 years with multiple sclerosis. CDR3 coding DNA: TGTGCCAGCTTGGGGAGGGGGAGCACTGAAGCTTTCTTT. Encoded protein: CASLGRGSTEAFF.